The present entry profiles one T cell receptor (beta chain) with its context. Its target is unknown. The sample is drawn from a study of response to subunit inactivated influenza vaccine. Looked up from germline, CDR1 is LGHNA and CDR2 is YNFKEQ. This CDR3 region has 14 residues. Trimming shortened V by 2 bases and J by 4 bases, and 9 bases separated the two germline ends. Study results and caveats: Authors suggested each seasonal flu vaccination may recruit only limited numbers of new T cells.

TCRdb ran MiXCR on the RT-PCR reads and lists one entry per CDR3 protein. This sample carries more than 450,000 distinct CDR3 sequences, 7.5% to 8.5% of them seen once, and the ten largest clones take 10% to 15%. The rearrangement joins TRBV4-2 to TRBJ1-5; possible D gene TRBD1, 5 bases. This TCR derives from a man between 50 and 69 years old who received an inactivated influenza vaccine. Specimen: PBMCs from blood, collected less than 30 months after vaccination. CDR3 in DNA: TGTGCCAGCAGCCAACAGGGCGGGAATCAGCCCCAGCATTTT. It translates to CASSQQGGNQPQHF.